This T cell receptor beta chain was found in a study of cytomegalovirus exposure and HLA in healthy donors. Findings and caveats of the study: When analyzed later, a missense DCLRE1C variant was found to be linked to TCR beta V- and J-gene trimming. With high specificity and sensitivity, the classifier reportedly diagnosed cytomegalovirus status.

About this clone itself: The antigen remains undetermined.

From germline, CDR1 is MDHEN and CDR2 SYDVKM. The V end lost 2 bases, the J end lost 1 base, and 8 bases lay between the germline ends. The CDR3 is 14 residues long. Primers: 60 Vbeta forward and 13 Jbeta reverse. Repertoires were generated with immunoSEQ multiplex PCR, while TCRdb's copy carries only in-frame clones and drops some. The table lists 79,000 or so clones, roughly 79% of them singletons. Sequencing was done on a sample of PBMCs. This TCR came from a middle-aged woman in good health and CMV-seropositive. The chain has TRBV28 and TRBJ2-5, with no clear D. CDR3 region: CASSLAYPQETQYF. The CDR3 DNA sequence: TGTGCCAGCAGTTTAGCCTATCCCCAAGAGACCCAGTACTTC.